Listed below are T cell receptor beta chains from one sample, sequenced in a study of T-cell memory formation after mild COVID-19. MiXCR was run by TCRdb on the 5' RACE reads, yielding one entry per CDR3 protein. The sample includes roughly 100,000 distinct CDR3 sequences, about a sixth seen only once; the top ten take 28%. Sequencing input: PBMCs or a T cell subset sorted from them (not recorded which). The receptors originated from an adult woman who had mild COVID-19 (a few samples of this study predate the infection). Cell type and time point are not known. CDR3s leave out the opening cysteine and the closing phenylalanine or tryptophan. Each record gives: V gene, J gene, clone size, CDR3 protein. Some rows have no size entry. The others give once, few or many, or a class for an expanded clone.

TRBV29-1	TRBJ2-7	NA	SVEADAWGEQY
TRBV9	TRBJ1-1	few	ASSAGQLNTEAF
TRBV4-3	TRBJ1-1	NA	ASSRQEGTNTEAF
TRBV6-5	TRBJ2-1	NA	ASSYSLGGSSNEQF
TRBV19	TRBJ2-5	NA	ASSIDRPGETQY
TRBV12-3/TRBV12-4	TRBJ2-5	few	ASSPSDDGETQY
TRBV6-5	TRBJ2-5	NA	ASSYSIAAGGEETQY
TRBV5-1	TRBJ2-7	few	ASSLVAGTPSYEQY
TRBV6-2/TRBV6-3	TRBJ2-7	NA	ASEKTGGVYEQY
TRBV30	TRBJ2-7	NA	AWSLASDRGYEQY
TRBV7-2	TRBJ2-1	NA	ASSFRAGPSGRALGEQF
TRBV7-3	TRBJ2-4	few	ASSLNPPTWDTYKNIQY
TRBV5-1	TRBJ2-3	once	ASSPLTGSLDTQY
TRBV5-1	TRBJ1-1	NA	ASSLRTGSEAF
TRBV7-9	TRBJ2-7	NA	ASRYNYEQY
TRBV24-1	TRBJ2-3	NA	ATSEYTDTQY
TRBV5-1	TRBJ1-1	few	ASSFDWDGQGATLNTEAF
TRBV20-1	TRBJ2-1	NA	SARTSGSYNEQF
TRBV9	TRBJ2-7	few	ASSPGDRDNEQY
TRBV7-9	TRBJ2-1	NA	ASRLATNNEQF
TRBV2	TRBJ2-7	many	ASSVGTSAYEQY
TRBV6-1	TRBJ1-2	many	ASSETSFGNYGYT
TRBV20-1	TRBJ2-7	few	SARDQKMVGGSYEQY
TRBV5-1	TRBJ1-1	NA	ASSIGTKNTEAF